This T cell receptor (beta chain) derives from a study of response to subunit inactivated influenza vaccine. This clonotype was counted ten times or more. The germline gives CDR1 SQVTM, CDR2 ANQGSEA. Trimming shortened V by 8 bases and J by 8 bases, and 25 bases separated the two germline ends. The CDR3 loop spans 15 amino acids. TCRdb reanalysed the RT-PCR reads using MiXCR and keeps one entry per CDR3 protein. The data hold about 780,000 distinct CDR3 sequences, with about 18% observed a single time. The source material was PBMCs from blood, sampled more than 4 days after vaccination. V and J are TRBV29-1 and TRBJ2-1, with a possible D match to TRBD1 (6 bases). This receptor was taken from a middle-aged man who received an inactivated influenza vaccine. The chain's CDR3 is CSFEGPGPTGYEQFF. Written as DNA, the CDR3 is TGCAGCTTCGAAGGCCCGGGGCCAACAGGGTATGAGCAGTTCTTC.